This T cell receptor beta chain was captured in a study of T cell repertoires in cytomegalovirus infection. Findings of the study overall: The ex vivo response was dominated by HLA-C-restricted CMV-specific TCR beta clonotypes. People with CMV and the relevant HLA were identified by cumulative public TCR beta family frequency.

TCRdb independently ran MiXCR on the reads; one entry per CDR3 protein. This repertoire shows 640,000 or so distinct CDR3 sequences, 33% found once; its top ten account for around a sixth. This clonotype was counted a few times. Its antigen is still unknown. The V end was cut by 4 bases, the J end by 0 bases, with 10 bases between. Germline V gene sequence: CDR1 DFQATT, CDR2 SNEGSKA (reference sequence). CDR3 size: 13 residues. Sequences were derived from cultured PBMCs, sampled from culture after CMV antigen stimulation. This chain joins TRBV20-1 and TRBJ2-7; D not resolved. This sequence was found in a human donor in good health (CMV status not recorded). Some clones in this sample may be carry-over from other donors' samples. CDR3 in DNA: TGCAGTGCTACCCCCGGGCGCTCCTACGAGCAGTACTTC. Its translation is CSATPGRSYEQYF.